This TCR beta chain originates from a study of a mutant IDH1 vaccine in newly diagnosed glioma (dated by TCRdb to 2020 to 2023). Background for the entire study: Patients received eight vaccinations in weeks 1, 3, 5, 7, 11, 15, 19 and 23, corresponding to visits V03 through V10. Vaccination started 4-6 weeks after radiotherapy alone, or was given together with temozolomide cycles in the groups whose treatment included chemotherapy. Of the 25 to 35 patients who were treated, 62.5% were male and approximately 40% were female, and the mean age was approximately 40 years. Prior to enrollment, patients had been given standard therapy consisting of radiotherapy alone, temozolomide alone, or radiochemotherapy with temozolomide, with the combination given to most patients. Peripheral blood samples were drawn at six visits, namely V03 (baseline), V05, V07, V10, V12 and V13. For exploratory analyses, longitudinal TCRB deep sequencing was carried out in about 25 treated patients wherever samples were available.

Beyond this particular receptor, the publication reports: Pseudoprogression appeared unrelated to alterations in the top peripheral T cell clonotypes detected by TCRB sequencing. Selection of PBMC samples for TCRB deep sequencing was based on availability. Vaccine-induced immune responses across multiple MHC alleles were detected in over 85% of patients. According to the authors, sample limitations meant that analyses of patient blood samples could not be reproduced.

The library was prepared using the immunoSEQ multiplex PCR assay. The hsTCRB Kit was used according to the manufacturer's protocol to amplify rearranged TCR beta chain sequences. TCRB libraries were sequenced on an Illumina MiSeq. Turning to the authors' computational methods: The kit vendor's proprietary platform handled demultiplexing, trimming and gene mapping. The table comes from immuneACCESS by way of TCRdb, which keeps in-frame sequences with V and J called. Part of the clones is missing from these tables; in studies checked, under half for an unresolved V gene and the rest for unknown reasons. V, J and clone size reflect that table, while D and trimming were determined from the DNA. In this sample the table shows roughly 120,000 clones, under 90% of which occur a single time. Of the sample, 0.55% to 0.7% falls within the top ten clones. On this clone itself: Its specific antigen is unknown. No much larger clone is present one base from it, and per-base qualities are unavailable.

Counted from cysteine to phenylalanine, this CDR3 has 18 amino acids. The entry retains the CDR3 DNA only, 54 bases that are in frame from base 1. CDR1 and CDR2, looked up from the germline V gene, are LGHNA and YNFKEQ. V loses 1 base of germline sequence and J loses 0 bases, and the interval between the two ends is 13 bases. In the paper's terms, the time point label means: week 11, during vaccination. Each vaccine dose, consisting of 300 ug of a 20-mer mutant IDH1 peptide in Montanide, was administered subcutaneously with topical imiquimod. All donors had newly diagnosed IDH1-mutant astrocytomas of WHO grade 3 or 4 that showed loss of nuclear ATRX. The samples were drawn from NOA16, a multicentre, single-arm, open-label phase I trial in Germany that tested a mutant IDH1 peptide vaccine in humans for the first time. Genomic DNA for TCRB sequencing was extracted from EDTA blood using the DNeasy Blood and Tissue Kit.

The chain joins TRBV4-2 to TRBJ2-6; the D region possibly corresponds to TRBD2 (5 bases align). The starting material was PBMCs, obtained from a glioma patient whose treatment included an IDH1 peptide vaccine. This TCR was sampled from a woman between 50 and 59 years old with glioma. This receptor carries the CDR3 CASSQASSASSGANVLTF. The bases read TGTGCCAGCAGCCAAGCAAGTAGCGCTAGCTCTGGGGCCAACGTCCTGACTTTC.